The 27 T cell receptor beta chains listed next were all sequenced from one sample in a study of T cell clones after liver transplantation. The table came from immunoSEQ multiplex PCR; TCRdb's copy has only in-frame clones and leaves some out. This sample has 45,000 to 60,000 clones, with about 81% found just once. The sample was CD4+ T cells from blood, taken before liver transplant. These receptors all come from a human donor who received a liver transplant.

The J gene is TRBJ1-2, the V gene TRBV9; 10 bases align to TRBD1. This CDR3 region has 16 residues. Germline values: CDR1 SGDLS, CDR2 YYNGEE. V shed 2 bases, J shed 6 bases, and the junction held 10 bases outside the gene matches. The CDR3 here is CASSVRRSGTGDGYTF. CDR3 DNA: TGTGCCAGCAGCGTGCGTCGATCCGGGACAGGGGATGGCTACACCTTC. The full variable domain, in which reference TRBV9 and TRBJ1-2 provide the parts outside the CDR3, is DSGVTQTPKHLITATGQRVTLRCSPRSGDLSVYWYQQSLDQGLQFLIQYYNGEERAKGNILERFSAQQFPDLHSELNLSSLELGDSALYFCASSVRRSGTGDGYTFGSGTRLTVV.

The chain links TRBV5-1 to TRBJ1-1; D unresolved. From germline, CDR1 is SGHRS and CDR2 YFSETQ. This CDR3 region has 14 residues. The V end lost 0 bases, the J end lost 5 bases, and 11 bases lay between the germline ends. CDR3 sequence (DNA): TGCGCCAGCAGCTTGGCCTTACAGAGGACTGAAGCTTTCTTT. It codes for CASSLALQRTEAFF.

The chain links TRBV6-1 to TRBJ1-2; 7 bases are shared with TRBD1. V shed 8 bases and J 1 base; nucleotides not matched to a gene: 7. CDR3 length equals 14 residues. CDR1 is MNHNS and CDR2 is SASEGT in the germline V gene. The CDR3 bases are TGTGCCAGCGGGCGGGACAGCGTTAACTATGGCTACACCTTC. Amino acid sequence: CASGRDSVNYGYTF.

V is TRBV28 and J is TRBJ1-2; TRBD1 agrees at 7 bases. Germline-derived CDR1 and CDR2 are MDHEN and SYDVKM. With V trimmed by 6 bases and J by 7 bases, 20 bases remained unmatched. The CDR3 loop spans 17 amino acids. The CDR3 DNA is TGTGCCAGCAGCCCCCCGACAGGGCTCGTTGTCCCGTTTGGCTACACCTTC. Amino acids: CASSPPTGLVVPFGYTF.

This chain links TRBV28 with TRBJ2-3; no clear D. Germline-derived CDR1 and CDR2 are MDHEN and SYDVKM. V lost 1 base and J lost 0, with 5 bases in between. The CDR3 length is 14 residues. The CDR3: CASSLSQSTDTQYF. The CDR3 DNA reads TGTGCCAGCAGTTTATCACAGAGCACAGATACGCAGTATTTT.

V usage is TRBV5-1 and J usage is TRBJ1-2, with TRBD1 identical over 7 bases. With 0 bases clipped from V and 6 bases from J, the junction kept 11 bases outside the gene matches. The germline V gene has CDR1 SGHRS and CDR2 YFSETQ. This CDR3 region has 16 residues. The CDR3: CASSLGLTGTLNGYTF. The DNA of the CDR3 is TGCGCCAGCAGCTTGGGATTGACAGGGACGCTTAATGGCTACACCTTC.

The gene calls are TRBV29-1 and TRBJ1-2, with TRBD1 matching 7 bases. The CDR3 sequence is 18 residues long. Germline V gene data show CDR1 as SQVTM and CDR2 as ANQGSEA. J was trimmed by 0 bases and V by 7 bases; bases with no gene match: 20. In DNA form, the CDR3 reads TGCAGCGCAACGGGCGGGGCAGGGGGGCCGTTAGCTAACTATGGCTACACCTTC. This sequence encodes CSATGGAGGPLANYGYTF.

This clone was seen just once. The chain combines TRBV7-2 with TRBJ1-5, with D tentatively TRBD1 (6 bases). The V gene's germline CDR1 is SGHTA and CDR2 FQGNSA. Trimming took 1 base from V and 6 from J, leaving 13 bases between them. CDR3 size: 15 residues. CDR3 region: CASSLGGAGFQPQHF. CDR3 DNA: TGTGCCAGCAGCTTAGGGGGGGCAGGGTTTCAGCCCCAGCATTTT.

The J gene is TRBJ1-5, the V gene TRBV6-4; tentatively, D is TRBD1 (6 bases). Looked up from germline, CDR1 is MRHNA and CDR2 is SNTAGT. The CDR3 contains 13 residues. Trimming took off 8 bases at V and 5 bases at J, with 13 bases between the two ends. The CDR3 DNA sequence: TGTGCCAGCGGGGCAGGGGTTCATCAGCCCCAGCATTTT. Translation: CASGAGVHQPQHF.

The chain joins TRBV5-6 to TRBJ1-1, with D maybe TRBD1 (6 bases). Germline CDR1 reads SGHDT; CDR2 reads YYEEEE. The V end was cut by 4 bases, the J end by 4 bases, with 20 bases between. CDR3 length: 16 residues. CDR3 in DNA: TGTGCCAGCAGCCACCGTTTGGGGGCCGGGGGCACTGAAGCTTTCTTT. It encodes CASSHRLGAGGTEAFF.

This chain links TRBV7-7 with TRBJ2-5; 8 bases map to TRBD1. The CDR3 totals 16 residues. With V trimmed by 3 bases and J by 4 bases, 10 bases remained unmatched. Germline V lookup: CDR1 SSHAT, CDR2 FNYEAQ (reference sequence). The CDR3 sequence is CASSFGPWQGAETQYF. The CDR3 DNA sequence: TGTGCCAGCAGCTTTGGGCCATGGCAGGGGGCAGAGACCCAGTACTTC.

The V call is TRBV5-4, the J call TRBJ2-3; D is undetermined. V was cut by 1 base and J by 2 bases, with 2 bases left in between. CDR3 length equals 12 residues. Germline V gene sequence: CDR1 SGHNT, CDR2 YYREEE (reference sequence). This CDR3 reads CASSLFTDTQYF. CDR3 nucleotide sequence: TGTGCCAGCAGCTTGTTCACAGATACGCAGTATTTT.

The V and J genes are TRBV4-3 and TRBJ2-7, with D possibly matching TRBD1 (6 bases). The V end lost 0 bases, the J end lost 4 bases, and 16 bases lay between the germline ends. The CDR3 is 16 amino acids. Germline CDR1 LGHNA, CDR2 YSLEER. CDR3 in amino acids: CASSQDWGTPSYEQYF. CDR3 nucleotide sequence: TGCGCCAGCAGCCAAGATTGGGGGACACCATCTTACGAGCAGTACTTC.

The chain joins TRBV6-5 to TRBJ2-1, with 7 bases aligning to TRBD2. There are 15 residues in the CDR3. J was trimmed by 10 bases and V by 6 bases; bases with no gene match: 15. From germline, CDR1 is MNHEY and CDR2 SVGAGI. The CDR3 nucleotides are TGTGCCAGCAGGGACGGTCCTGGGGGAGGGGAGGAGCAGTTCTTC. Protein product: CASRDGPGGGEEQFF.

V gene TRBV21-1 combines with J gene TRBJ2-1; no DNA check was done on the table's D call, TRBD1. TRBV21-1 is tagged as a pseudogene. The CDR3 is 18 residues long. CDR3 nucleotides: TGTGCCAGCAGCAAAGAATACAGGTCTCAAGGGGACAGGAATGAGCAGTTCTTC. Translated, it gives CASSKEYRSQGDRNEQFF.

J is TRBJ1-5 and V is TRBV15; weak D call: TRBD1 (6 bases). V was shortened by 1 base and J by 5 bases, with 15 bases between the two germline ends. The germline gives CDR1 LNHNV, CDR2 YYDKDF (reference sequence). The CDR3 has 16 residues. DNA for the CDR3: TGTGCCACCAGCAGAGGAACCGGACAGTTGGATCAGCCCCAGCATTTT. Amino acid sequence: CATSRGTGQLDQPQHF.

V is TRBV6-6 and J is TRBJ2-5; the D is unclear. CDR1 is MNHNY, CDR2 SVGAGI, per germline (reference sequence). The CDR3 has 12 residues. The ends were cut back, 2 bases at V and 2 bases at J, with 3 bases in the middle. In nucleotides, the CDR3 is TGTGCCAGCAGTTACCCTCAAGAGACCCAGTACTTC. Residues: CASSYPQETQYF.

The J gene is TRBJ2-1, the V gene TRBV12-5, with TRBD1 matching 8 bases. The CDR3 is made up of 13 amino acids. Germline V gene lookup returns CDR1 LGHNT and CDR2 FRNRAP. V shed 6 bases, J shed 14 bases, and the junction held 12 bases outside the gene matches. The CDR3 loop reads CASGTEKGQGEFF. Written as DNA, the CDR3 is TGTGCTAGTGGGACAGAAAAAGGACAGGGAGAGTTCTTC.

In this sample, this clone turned up once. The rearrangement links TRBV7-2 to TRBJ1-1, with D unresolved. Germline CDR1 and CDR2: SGHTA and FQGNSA. The V and J ends lost 1 base and 6 bases respectively, with 12 bases between them. The CDR3 runs 14 residues. The CDR3 DNA reads TGTGCCAGCAGCTTAGGGGCGGCTCGAGCTGAAGCTTTCTTT. Its protein product is CASSLGAARAEAFF.

The chain carries TRBV4-2 and TRBJ2-3; D possibly corresponds to TRBD1 (5 bases). Trimming took 0 bases from V and 1 from J, leaving 14 bases between them. This CDR3 is built from 17 residues. Germline-derived CDR1 and CDR2 are LGHNA and YNFKEQ. CDR3 region: CASSQDIRGSGTDTQYF. The CDR3 DNA reads TGTGCCAGCAGCCAAGATATTAGGGGTTCGGGCACAGATACGCAGTATTTT.

V and J are TRBV5-4 and TRBJ1-3; unclear D gene. Germline V gives CDR1 SGHNT, CDR2 YYREEE (reference sequence). The CDR3 spans 11 residues. V lost 4 bases and J 7 bases, leaving 6 bases between the germline ends. The chain's CDR3 is CASSLANTIYF. The DNA for the CDR3 is TGTGCCAGCAGCCTCGCCAACACCATATATTTT.

The chain has TRBV7-6 and TRBJ2-4; D not certain. CDR1 SGHVS and CDR2 FNYEAQ come from the germline V gene. The V gene lost 1 base and the J gene lost 1 base, with 14 bases spanning the gap. This CDR3 has 17 amino acids. The CDR3 region is CASSLGIGPRAKNIQYF. CDR3 nucleotide sequence: TGTGCCAGCAGCTTAGGTATAGGGCCCCGGGCCAAAAACATTCAGTACTTC.

This chain uses TRBV27 with TRBJ2-2, with no clear D. V lost 3 bases and J lost 3, with 8 bases in between. The CDR3 length is 14 residues. Germline V gene data show CDR1 as MNHEY and CDR2 as SMNVEV (reference sequence). CDR3: CASSFNSYTGELFF. The CDR3 DNA sequence: TGTGCCAGCAGTTTTAACTCTTACACCGGGGAGCTGTTTTTT.

A few counts support this clone. The chain links TRBV29-1 to TRBJ1-1; D uncertain. This CDR3 region has 13 residues. Deletions cut 4 bases from V and 3 bases from J, with 12 bases between. Germline values: CDR1 SQVTM, CDR2 ANQGSEA. CDR3 DNA sequence: TGCAGCGTTGCAAAGGAAGCGGACACTGAAGCTTTCTTT. It codes for CSVAKEADTEAFF. Full variable domain (missing parts from reference TRBV29-1 and TRBJ1-1): SAVISQKPSRDICQRGTSLTIQCQVDSQVTMMFWYRQQPGQSLTLIATANQGSEATYESGFVIDKFPISRPNLTFSTLTVSNMSPEDSSIYLCSVAKEADTEAFFGQGTRLTVV.

This chain uses TRBV6-5 with TRBJ1-2; D is perhaps TRBD1 (5 bases). The CDR3 is 16 residues long. The ends were cut back, 0 bases at V and 6 bases at J, with 17 bases in the middle. CDR1 and CDR2 from the germline V gene are MNHEY and SVGAGI. The CDR3 region is CASSYSKPGTSNGYTF. CDR3 nucleotide sequence: TGTGCCAGCAGTTACTCGAAACCAGGGACCTCCAATGGCTACACCTTC.

J is TRBJ2-1 and V is TRBV5-1, with 10 nucleotides matching TRBD1. The length of the CDR3 is 15 residues. The V segment lost 4 bases and the J segment 4 bases; nucleotides outside the gene matches: 5. Germline values: CDR1 SGHRS, CDR2 YFSETQ. The CDR3 here is CASSPGTGAYNEQFF. CDR3 nucleotides: TGCGCCAGCAGCCCAGGGACAGGGGCATACAATGAGCAGTTCTTC.

J is TRBJ2-7 and V is TRBV25-1; D ambiguous. The germline V gene has CDR1 MGHDK and CDR2 SYGVNS. This CDR3 is 13 amino acids long. Between the trimmed V and J ends, which lost 4 bases and 2 bases, there was a span of 9 bases. In nucleotides, the CDR3 is TGTGCCAGCAGTGGTCGTCAGACCTACGAGCAGTACTTC. As protein: CASSGRQTYEQYF.